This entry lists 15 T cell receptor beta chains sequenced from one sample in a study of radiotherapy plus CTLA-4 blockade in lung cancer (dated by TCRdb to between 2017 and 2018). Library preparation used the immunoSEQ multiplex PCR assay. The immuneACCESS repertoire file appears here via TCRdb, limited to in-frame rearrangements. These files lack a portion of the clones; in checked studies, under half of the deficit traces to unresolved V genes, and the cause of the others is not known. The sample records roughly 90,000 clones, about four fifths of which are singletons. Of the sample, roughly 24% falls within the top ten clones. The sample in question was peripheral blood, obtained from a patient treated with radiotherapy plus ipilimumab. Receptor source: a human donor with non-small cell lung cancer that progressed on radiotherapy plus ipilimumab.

The CDR3 sequence: CASSPETEAFF. CDR3 sequence (DNA): TGTGCCAGCTCACCAGAGACTGAAGCTTTCTTT. The V and J genes are TRBV18 and TRBJ1-1; D is unresolved. The germline V and J ends were trimmed by 2 bases and 5 bases, with 3 bases remaining between them. This CDR3 is 11 amino acids long. The germline V gene has CDR1 KGHSH and CDR2 LQKENI.

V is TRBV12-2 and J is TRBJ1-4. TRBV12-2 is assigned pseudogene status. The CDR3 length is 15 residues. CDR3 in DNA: TGTGCAAGTCGCCCGACAGGAGAGCGGGTAGAAAAACTGTTTTTT. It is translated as CASRPTGERVEKLFF.

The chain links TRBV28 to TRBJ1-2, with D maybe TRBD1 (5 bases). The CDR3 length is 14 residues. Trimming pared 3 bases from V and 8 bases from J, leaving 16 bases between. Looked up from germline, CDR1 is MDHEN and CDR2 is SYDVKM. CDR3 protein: CASSFQVFEGGYTF. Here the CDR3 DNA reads TGTGCCAGCAGTTTTCAGGTGTTCGAGGGGGGCTACACCTTC.

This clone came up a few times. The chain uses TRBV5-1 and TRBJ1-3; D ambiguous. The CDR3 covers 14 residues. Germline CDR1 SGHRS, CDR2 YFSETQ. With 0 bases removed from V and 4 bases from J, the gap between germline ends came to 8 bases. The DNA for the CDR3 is TGCGCCAGCAGCTTGGATGGGATCGGAAACACCATATATTTT. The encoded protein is CASSLDGIGNTIYF.

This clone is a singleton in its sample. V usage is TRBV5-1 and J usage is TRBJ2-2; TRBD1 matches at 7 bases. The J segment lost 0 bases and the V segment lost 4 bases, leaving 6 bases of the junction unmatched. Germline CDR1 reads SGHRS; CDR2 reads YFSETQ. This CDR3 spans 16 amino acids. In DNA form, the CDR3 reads TGCGCCAGCAGCCTACAGGGGCCCCCGAACACCGGGGAGCTGTTTTTT. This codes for CASSLQGPPNTGELFF.

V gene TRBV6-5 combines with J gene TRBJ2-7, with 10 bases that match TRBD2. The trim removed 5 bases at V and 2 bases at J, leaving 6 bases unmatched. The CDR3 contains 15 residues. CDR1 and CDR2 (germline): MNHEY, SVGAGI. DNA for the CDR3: TGTGCCAGCAGTCAAACTAGCGGGAACACCTACGAGCAGTACGTC. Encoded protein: CASSQTSGNTYEQYV.

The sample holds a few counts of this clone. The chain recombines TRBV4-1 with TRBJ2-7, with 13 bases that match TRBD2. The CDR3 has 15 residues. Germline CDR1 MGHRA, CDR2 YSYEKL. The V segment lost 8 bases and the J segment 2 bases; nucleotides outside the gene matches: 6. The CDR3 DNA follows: TGCGCCAGCGCACAAGGGACTAGCGGGGCCTACGAGCAGTACGTC. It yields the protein CASAQGTSGAYEQYV.

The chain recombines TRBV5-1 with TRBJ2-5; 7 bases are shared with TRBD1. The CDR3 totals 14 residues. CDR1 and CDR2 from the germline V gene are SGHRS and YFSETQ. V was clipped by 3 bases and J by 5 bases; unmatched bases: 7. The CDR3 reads CASSYFDRAETQYF. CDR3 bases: TGCGCCAGCAGCTATTTCGACAGGGCGGAGACCCAGTACTTC.

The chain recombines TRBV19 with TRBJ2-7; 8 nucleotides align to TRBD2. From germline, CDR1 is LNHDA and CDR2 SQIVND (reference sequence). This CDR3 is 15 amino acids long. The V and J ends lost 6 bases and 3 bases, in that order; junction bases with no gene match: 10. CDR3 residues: CASSVVPAGVYEQYF. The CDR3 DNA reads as TGTGCCAGTAGCGTGGTCCCAGCGGGGGTCTACGAGCAGTACTTC. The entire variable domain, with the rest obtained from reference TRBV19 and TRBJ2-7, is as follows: DGGITQSPKYLFRKEGQNVTLSCEQNLNHDAMYWYRQDPGQGLRLIYYSQIVNDFQKGDIAEGYSVSREKKESFPLTVTSAQKNPTAFYLCASSVVPAGVYEQYFGPGTRLTVT.

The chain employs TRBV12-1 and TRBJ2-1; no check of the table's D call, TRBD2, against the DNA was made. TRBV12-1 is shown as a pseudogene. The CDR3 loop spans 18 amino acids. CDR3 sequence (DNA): TGTGCCAGCAGCTTGACACTAGCGGGAGGCCTCTCCTACAATGAGCAGTTCTTC. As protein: CASSLTLAGGLSYNEQFF.

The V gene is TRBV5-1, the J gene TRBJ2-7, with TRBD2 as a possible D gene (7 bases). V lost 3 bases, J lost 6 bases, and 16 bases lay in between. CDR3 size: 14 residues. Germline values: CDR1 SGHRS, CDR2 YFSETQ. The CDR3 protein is CASSYGEGVREQYV. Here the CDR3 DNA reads TGCGCCAGCAGCTATGGGGAGGGGGTCCGCGAGCAGTACGTC.

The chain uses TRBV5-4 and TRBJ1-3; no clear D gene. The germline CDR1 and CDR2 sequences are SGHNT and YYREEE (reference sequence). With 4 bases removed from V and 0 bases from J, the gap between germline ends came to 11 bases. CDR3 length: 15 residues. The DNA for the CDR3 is TGTGCCAGCAGCCAGGACGGAATCTCTGGAAACACCATATATTTT. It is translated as CASSQDGISGNTIYF.

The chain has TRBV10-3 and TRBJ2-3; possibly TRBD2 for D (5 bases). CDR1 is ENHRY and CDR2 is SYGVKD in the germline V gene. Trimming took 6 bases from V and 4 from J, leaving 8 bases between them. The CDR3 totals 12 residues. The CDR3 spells CAIRTSADTQYF. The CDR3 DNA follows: TGTGCCATCAGAACTAGTGCAGATACGCAGTATTTT.

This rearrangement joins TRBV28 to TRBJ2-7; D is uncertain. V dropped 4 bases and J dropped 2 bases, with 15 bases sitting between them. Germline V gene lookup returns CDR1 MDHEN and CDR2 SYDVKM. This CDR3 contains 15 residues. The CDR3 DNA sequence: TGTGCCAGCAGTTCCCAGATGCGACCCCCCTACGAGCAGTACTTC. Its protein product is CASSSQMRPPYEQYF.

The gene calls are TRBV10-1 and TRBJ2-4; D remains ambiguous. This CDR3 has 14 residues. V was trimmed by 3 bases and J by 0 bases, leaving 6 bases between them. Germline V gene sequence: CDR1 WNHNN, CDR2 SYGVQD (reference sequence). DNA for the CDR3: TGCGCCAGCAGTGATGGGAAAGCCAAAAACATTCAGTACTTC. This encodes CASSDGKAKNIQYF.